These 9 T cell receptor beta chains originate from one sample sequenced in a study of T cell repertoires in cytomegalovirus infection (dated by TCRdb to about 2019). Sequencer: Illumina HiSeq 1500. Using fastp at Q25 and MiXCR, TCRdb reprocessed the public reads and kept productive beta chains. Rows are combined by CDR3 protein, so each entry shows the most common genes and DNA. In all, the sample holds around 740,000 distinct CDR3 sequences, and roughly 36% of those were seen once. The ten largest account for around 2.8% of the sample. The specimen sequenced was PBMCs. These receptors all come from a human donor in good health (CMV status not recorded). Some clones in this sample may be carry-over from other donors' samples.

This clonotype has just one count. This rearrangement joins TRBV28 to TRBJ1-3; 7 positions agree with TRBD1. J lost 4 bases, V lost 3 bases, and 3 bases had no gene match. CDR3 length: 14 amino acids. Germline assignment: CDR1 MDHEN and CDR2 SYDVKM. The CDR3 here is CASSFRQGGNTIYF. For the CDR3, the DNA is TGTGCCAGCAGTTTCCGACAGGGAGGAAACACCATATATTTT.

V gene TRBV20-1 combines with J gene TRBJ1-4; TRBD1 matches 7 bases. The CDR3 loop spans 13 amino acids. V shed 5 bases and J 5 bases; nucleotides not matched to a gene: 5. In germline, CDR1 is DFQATT, CDR2 SNEGSKA (reference sequence). The CDR3 DNA reads TGCAGTGCTCGGACAGGAGGGAATGAAAAACTGTTTTTT. This codes for CSARTGGNEKLFF.

This clonotype was seen at least ten times. The chain carries TRBV7-8 and TRBJ2-1; D gene ambiguous. The CDR3 consists of 15 residues. V dropped 1 base and J dropped 2 bases, with 9 bases sitting between them. Germline CDR1 and CDR2: SGHVS and FQNEAQ. CDR3 sequence: CASSLGGLTYNEQFF. The CDR3 DNA follows: TGTGCCAGCAGCTTAGGAGGTTTGACCTACAATGAGCAGTTCTTC.

This chain joins TRBV6-1 and TRBJ2-5; D is undetermined. Per germline, CDR1 MNHNS and CDR2 SASEGT. Trimming cost V 8 bases and J 0 bases, with 7 bases left between them. This CDR3 is built from 12 residues. This chain's CDR3 is CASGPHQETQYF. CDR3 in DNA: TGTGCCAGCGGCCCACACCAAGAGACCCAGTACTTC.

The V and J genes are TRBV7-8 and TRBJ1-2, with D unclear. V was shortened by 1 base and J by 8 bases, with 20 bases between the two germline ends. The V gene's germline CDR1 is SGHVS and CDR2 FQNEAQ. The CDR3 runs to 16 residues. CDR3 protein: CASSLVGRRLVWGYTF. DNA for the CDR3: TGTGCCAGCAGCTTAGTGGGCAGGCGGCTGGTCTGGGGCTACACCTTC.

The sample holds many counts of this clonotype. V usage is TRBV29-1 and J usage is TRBJ2-3; D might be TRBD2 (6 bases). From germline, CDR1 is SQVTM and CDR2 ANQGSEA. V lost 6 bases to trimming and J lost 1 base, with 17 bases between them. There are 15 residues in the CDR3. The CDR3 reads CSVNRDSWGTDTQYF. CDR3 sequence (DNA): TGCAGCGTAAACCGGGACTCCTGGGGCACAGATACGCAGTATTTT.

This clonotype was counted between two and nine times. The genes are TRBV28 and TRBJ2-5, with 7 bases aligning to TRBD2. V trimming: 2 bases; J trimming: 5 bases; junction bases outside the gene matches: 14. The germline V gene has CDR1 MDHEN and CDR2 SYDVKM. The CDR3 covers 17 residues. As DNA, the CDR3 is TGTGCCAGCAGTTTAGCCGGGGGGATGGCGGCGGGGGAGACCCAGTACTTC. Translating gives CASSLAGGMAAGETQYF.

The sample holds a few counts of this clonotype. The chain is built from TRBV27 and TRBJ1-4; a possible D gene is TRBD1 (6 bases). The V gene's germline CDR1 is MNHEY and CDR2 SMNVEV (reference sequence). The CDR3 length is 17 residues. V lost 0 bases, J lost 2 bases, and 13 bases lay in between. DNA of the CDR3: TGTGCCAGCAGTTTATCGAGGGGGGTGACGACTAATGAAAAACTGTTTTTT. Protein: CASSLSRGVTTNEKLFF. Full variable domain (missing parts from reference TRBV27 and TRBJ1-4): EAQVTQNPRYLITVTGKKLTVTCSQNMNHEYMSWYRQDPGLGLRQIYYSMNVEVTDKGDVPEGYKVSRKEKRNFPLILESPSPNQTSLYFCASSLSRGVTTNEKLFFGSGTQLSVL.

J is TRBJ2-1 and V is TRBV28; 7 positions agree with TRBD1. The CDR3 length is 15 residues. With V trimmed by 3 bases and J by 3 bases, 5 bases remained unmatched. CDR1 MDHEN and CDR2 SYDVKM come from the germline V gene. CDR3 sequence: CASSFPGQVYNEQFF. CDR3 bases: TGTGCCAGCAGTTTCCCAGGACAGGTCTACAATGAGCAGTTCTTC.